This T cell receptor (beta chain) was obtained from a study of long-term antiretroviral therapy in people with HIV. Broader study findings: Clonal populations expanded prior to ART predominated within the repertoire at all time points.

Each donor had at least one pre-ART and at least two post-ART PBMC samples. Every one of the participants with HIV received treatment in the United States. Germline V gene data show CDR1 as MGHRA and CDR2 as YSYEKL. The V and J ends lost 0 bases and 4 bases, in that order; junction bases with no gene match: 8. The CDR3 has 16 residues. Assay version v3.0 of immunoSEQ was used, and it was run at survey level. Only in-frame clones appear in the TCRdb table, and some are missing; sequencing was by immunoSEQ multiplex PCR. The repertoire holds some 22,000 clones, with roughly 84% as singletons. Note on this clone: Its antigen is currently unknown.

The source is a man aged 45-65 years with HIV. The chain is built from TRBV4-1 and TRBJ2-7; 8 bases match TRBD1. The sequencing used unsorted PBMCs, collected at the start of antiretroviral therapy. The CDR3 DNA sequence: TGCGCCAGCAGCCAAGATGGTTCAGGGGGCGGTTACGAGCAGTACTTC. Translated, it gives CASSQDGSGGGYEQYF.